The clone carrying this TCR beta chain occurred once. Its target is not known. At one boundary the junction diverges from the germline segment, which might be a read error. This specimen comes from a study of cytomegalovirus exposure and HLA in healthy donors. As for the study in general: Approximately 180 million T cells yielded more than 95 million unique TCR beta sequences, as an earlier analysis found. General observations from the study: Reportedly, HLA-A and HLA-B alleles of most subjects were accurately predicted from TCR beta.

Use of 60 Vbeta and 13 Jbeta primers characterized the PCR. Only in-frame clones appear in the TCRdb table, and some are missing; sequencing was by immunoSEQ multiplex PCR. The sample carries about 160,000 clones, about 80% recorded once. The CDR3 is 17 residues long. Germline CDR1 is KGHSH and CDR2 is LQKENI. The TCR was taken from a man younger than 35 in good health and CMV-seropositive. The sample comprised PBMCs. The chain carries TRBV18 and TRBJ1-2, with TRBD1 identical over 10 bases. Here the CDR3 reads CASPPARQGAWGFGYTF. The CDR3 bases are TGTGCCAGCCCACCTGCCCGACAGGGGGCATGGGGATTTGGCTACACCTTC. Drawing the rest from reference TRBV18 and TRBJ1-2, the complete variable domain is NAGVMQNPRHLVRRRGQEARLRCSPMKGHSHVYWYRQLPEEGLKFMVYLQKENIIDESGMPKERFSAEFPKEGPSILRIQQVVRGDSAAYFCASPPARQGAWGFGYTFGSGTRLTVV.